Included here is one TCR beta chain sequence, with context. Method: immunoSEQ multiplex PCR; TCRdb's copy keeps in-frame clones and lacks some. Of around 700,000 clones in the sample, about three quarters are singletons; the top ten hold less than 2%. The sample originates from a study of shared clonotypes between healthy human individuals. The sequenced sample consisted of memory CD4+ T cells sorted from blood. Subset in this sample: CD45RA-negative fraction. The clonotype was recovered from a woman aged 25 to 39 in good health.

The CDR3 DNA is TGTGCCAGCAGCTTGGGTAGGGTTCGAGAGACCCAGTACTTC. Translating gives CASSLGRVRETQYF. This chain connects TRBV5-4 to TRBJ2-5; no reliable D call. The V gene lost 0 bases and the J gene lost 4 bases, with 10 bases spanning the gap. This CDR3 comprises 14 residues. Per germline, CDR1 SGHNT and CDR2 YYREEE (reference sequence).